This T cell receptor (beta chain) emerged from a study of blood T cell repertoires in COVID-19. Using immunoSEQ multiplex PCR, the repertoire was profiled, and TCRdb retains in-frame clones only, with some absent. The data hold approximately 250,000 clones, with approximately 88% observed a single time. CDR1 is SGDLS, CDR2 YYNGEE, per germline. The CDR3 is made up of 14 amino acids. V was clipped by 4 bases and J by 2 bases; unmatched bases: 5. Sequencing was carried out using PBMCs or T cells enriched from blood (not recorded which). This chain connects TRBV9 to TRBJ1-2; TRBD1 matches 7 bases. The receptor's source is a woman aged 40 to 50 with acute COVID-19. CDR3: CASSLTGENYGYTF. The CDR3 DNA follows: TGTGCCAGCAGCCTAACAGGGGAAAACTATGGCTACACCTTC.